Presented here are 19 T cell receptor beta chains from one specimen sequenced in a study of cytomegalovirus exposure and HLA in healthy donors. The PCR made use of 60 Vbeta and 13 Jbeta primers. TCRdb keeps only in-frame clones here, not all; method: immunoSEQ multiplex PCR. This table has about 140,000 clones, about 75% appearing once. Sequenced material: PBMCs. The source of these receptors is a man in his forties in good health and CMV-seronegative.

The V gene is TRBV19, the J gene TRBJ1-2; the D gene is possibly TRBD1 (5 bases). CDR1 and CDR2 from the germline V gene are LNHDA and SQIVND (reference sequence). V was shortened by 4 bases and J by 7 bases, with 16 bases between the two germline ends. The CDR3 totals 14 residues. CDR3 sequence reads: CASSTTPTAPGYTF. The CDR3 nucleotides are TGTGCCAGTAGTACAACCCCGACAGCGCCTGGCTACACCTTC.

The V and J genes are TRBV7-6 and TRBJ2-7; TRBD2 matches 9 bases. Germline loops: CDR1 SGHVS, CDR2 FNYEAQ. The CDR3 consists of 15 residues. After removal of 5 bases from V and 0 bases from J, the junction contained 5 bases not matched to a gene. The DNA for the CDR3 is TGTGCCAGCAGCCAAAGTAGCGGGAGCTCCTACGAGCAGTACTTC. This codes for CASSQSSGSSYEQYF.

V gene TRBV7-7 combines with J gene TRBJ2-2; 16 bases are a match to TRBD2. The V and J ends lost 0 bases and 3 bases, in that order; junction bases with no gene match: 7. The CDR3 runs 20 residues. The germline CDR1 and CDR2 sequences are SSHAT and FNYEAQ (reference sequence). Written as DNA, the CDR3 is TGTGCCAGCAGCTTAGCCCCGGGACTAGCGGGGGGGCTGGACACCGGGGAGCTGTTTTTT. The encoded protein is CASSLAPGLAGGLDTGELFF.

This clone was seen a handful of times. The chain has TRBV7-8 and TRBJ2-7, with 12 bases matching TRBD2. V lost 4 bases, J lost 4 bases, and 5 bases stayed unmatched. Germline V CDR1 and CDR2: SGHVS, FQNEAQ. The CDR3 extends over 15 amino acids. CDR3 sequence (DNA): TGTGCCAGCAGCTCGGTAGGGACTAGCGGGTACGAGCAGTACTTC. Translation gives CASSSVGTSGYEQYF.

The CDR3 region is CASSLGSAVFYEQYF. CDR3 DNA sequence: TGTGCCAGCAGCCTCGGGAGTGCGGTCTTCTACGAGCAGTACTTC. The chain is built from TRBV5-4 and TRBJ2-7; possible D gene TRBD2, 6 bases. Trimming pared 4 bases from V and 3 bases from J, leaving 17 bases between. The CDR3 totals 15 residues. Germline values: CDR1 SGHNT, CDR2 YYREEE (reference sequence).

The chain uses TRBV4-1 and TRBJ2-2, with 8 positions matching TRBD2. V was clipped by 0 bases and J by 7 bases; unmatched bases: 7. This CDR3 contains 16 residues. Germline loops: CDR1 MGHRA, CDR2 YSYEKL. The CDR3 bases are TGCGCCAGCAGCCAAGATATCGGGGGGGCTCTCGGGGAGCTGTTTTTT. This translates into CASSQDIGGALGELFF.

This clone came up a few times. The rearrangement links TRBV10-3 to TRBJ1-4; no definite D call. This CDR3 is built from 15 residues. Per the germline V gene, CDR1 is ENHRY and CDR2 is SYGVKD. V was shortened by 4 bases and J by 10 bases, with 19 bases between the two germline ends. The CDR3 loop is CAISVEGAVEGKLFF. Written as DNA, the CDR3 is TGTGCCATCAGTGTTGAGGGCGCCGTCGAAGGAAAACTGTTTTTT.

This clone was detected a few times. This chain links TRBV5-1 with TRBJ1-3; 10 positions match TRBD1. Germline CDR1 reads SGHRS; CDR2 reads YFSETQ. The CDR3 has 17 amino acids. J gave up 4 bases and V 0 bases, and 7 bases lay outside the gene matches. The CDR3 DNA reads as TGCGCCAGCAGCTTGGTTGGGACAGGGGTGTTCGGAAACACCATATATTTT. As protein: CASSLVGTGVFGNTIYF.

This clone has only one observation. The rearrangement joins TRBV9 to TRBJ2-3; the D is unclear. This CDR3 is 16 amino acids long. Germline loops: CDR1 SGDLS, CDR2 YYNGEE. Trimming removed 4 bases at V and 0 bases at J, with 15 bases between. The CDR3 bases are TGTGCCAGCAGCTTCACCGGAGACCCTAGCACAGATACGCAGTATTTT. Its protein product is CASSFTGDPSTDTQYF.

The CDR3 coding sequence is TGCGCCAGCAGCCCGAGTTTGGACAGGCCCTACGAGCAGTACTTC. Protein sequence: CASSPSLDRPYEQYF. The chain joins TRBV5-1 to TRBJ2-7; the match to TRBD1 covers 7 bases. The CDR3 contains 15 residues. The V segment lost 4 bases and the J segment 2 bases; nucleotides outside the gene matches: 9. CDR1 and CDR2 (germline): SGHRS, YFSETQ.

In its sample, this clone was seen once. The chain joins TRBV10-3 to TRBJ2-1, with 11 bases that match TRBD2. The CDR3 sequence is 16 residues long. V trimming: 6 bases; J trimming: 4 bases; junction bases outside the gene matches: 8. Per the germline V gene, CDR1 is ENHRY and CDR2 is SYGVKD. CDR3 in amino acids: CAIRVTLAGGYNEQFF. In DNA, the CDR3 is TGTGCCATCAGAGTAACTCTAGCGGGGGGTTACAATGAGCAGTTCTTC.

The chain employs TRBV28 and TRBJ1-2; the D gene is possibly TRBD1 (6 bases). V was trimmed by 6 bases and J by 5 bases, leaving 25 bases between them. Germline-derived CDR1 and CDR2 are MDHEN and SYDVKM. The CDR3 is 17 residues long. The CDR3 coding sequence is TGTGCCAGCAGGCAAATTCTCCTCGGCCAGGGGCTATATGGCTACACCTTC. It codes for CASRQILLGQGLYGYTF.

The genes are TRBV2 and TRBJ1-3; D is unclear. CDR1 and CDR2 from the germline V gene are SNHLY and FYNNEI. This CDR3 comprises 17 residues. Trimming stripped 0 bases from V and 3 bases from J, with 15 bases between. CDR3 region: CASSEAQVALDGNTIYF. CDR3 DNA sequence: TGTGCCAGCAGTGAAGCGCAGGTGGCCTTAGATGGAAACACCATATATTTT. The full variable domain, its missing parts supplied by reference TRBV2 and TRBJ1-3, is EPEVTQTPSHQVTQMGQEVILRCVPISNHLYFYWYRQILGQKVEFLVSFYNNEISEKSEIFDDQFSVERPDGSNFTLKIRSTKLEDSAMYFCASSEAQVALDGNTIYFGEGSWLTVV.

Judged by abundance, this clone is medium-sized (0.01 to 0.1%). The chain couples TRBV5-1 to TRBJ1-1, with D maybe TRBD1 (5 bases). This CDR3 comprises 15 residues. Trimming took 2 bases from V and 3 from J, leaving 14 bases between them. Looked up from germline, CDR1 is SGHRS and CDR2 is YFSETQ. The CDR3 sequence is CASSFSQGGDTEAFF. In DNA, the CDR3 is TGCGCCAGCAGCTTTAGTCAGGGAGGGGACACTGAAGCTTTCTTT.

The chain uses TRBV7-8 and TRBJ2-3, with a weak D call TRBD2 (6 bases). This CDR3 is 16 amino acids long. Trimming stripped 5 bases from V and 0 bases from J, with 15 bases between. Germline CDR1 and CDR2: SGHVS and FQNEAQ. The CDR3 here is CASSPVAASSTDTQYF. CDR3 bases: TGTGCCAGCAGCCCTGTAGCGGCTTCTAGCACAGATACGCAGTATTTT.

The chain recombines TRBV7-6 with TRBJ2-7; D may be TRBD1 (6 bases). V lost 1 base, J lost 1 base, and 11 bases lay in between. Per the germline V gene, CDR1 is SGHVS and CDR2 is FNYEAQ. The CDR3 has 15 amino acids. In DNA, the CDR3 is TGTGCCAGCAGCTTAGGGGAGAGGGGGTCCTACGAGCAGTACTTC. Translated, it gives CASSLGERGSYEQYF. The whole variable domain, remainder taken from reference TRBV7-6 and TRBJ2-7, is GAGVSQSPRYKVTKRGQDVALRCDPISGHVSLYWYRQALGQGPEFLTYFNYEAQQDKSGLPNDRFSAERPEGSISTLTIQRTEQRDSAMYRCASSLGERGSYEQYFGPGTRLTVT.

In the case of this clone: The same CDR3 also results from other DNA sequences found in this sample. The genes are TRBV5-1 and TRBJ2-3; 12 bases agree with TRBD2. J gave up 3 bases and V 2 bases, and 10 bases lay outside the gene matches. Germline assignment: CDR1 SGHRS and CDR2 YFSETQ. The CDR3 is 18 residues long. The CDR3 DNA reads TGCGCCAGCAGCTTACGACTAGCGGGGGTCCCCCCAACAGATACGCAGTATTTT. It yields the protein CASSLRLAGVPPTDTQYF.

The chain combines TRBV18 with TRBJ2-3; D perhaps matches TRBD2 (5 bases). Looked up from germline, CDR1 is KGHSH and CDR2 is LQKENI. This CDR3 spans 13 amino acids. V lost 2 bases and J lost 6, with 9 bases in between. The CDR3 is CASSPTRADTQYF. The DNA of the CDR3 is TGTGCCAGCTCACCAACGAGGGCGGATACGCAGTATTTT.

The chain combines TRBV6-1 with TRBJ2-2; tentatively, D is TRBD2 (7 bases). Deletions cut 4 bases from V and 7 bases from J, with 16 bases between. The CDR3 runs 15 residues. CDR1 and CDR2 from the germline V gene are MNHNS and SASEGT. The CDR3 is CASSARQGRVGELFF. The CDR3 DNA sequence: TGTGCCAGCAGTGCTCGTCAGGGGAGGGTCGGGGAGCTGTTTTTT.